This TCR beta chain is from a study of shared clonotypes between healthy human individuals. Study-wide context: Donors were a couple of women and a few men aged 18 to 49. Findings of the study overall: Sharing of clonotypes among donors was expected to vary with sequencing depth. Clonotypes shared by all four donors outscored non-shared clonotypes in generation probability.

With regard to this clone: Its antigen remains unidentified.

TCRdb keeps only in-frame clones here, not all; method: immunoSEQ multiplex PCR. This table holds a few million clones, about 92% found once. The CDR3 is 14 residues long. Trimming pared 4 bases from V and 3 bases from J, leaving 12 bases between. CDR1 and CDR2 (germline): SGHRS, YFSETQ. The V gene is TRBV5-1, the J gene TRBJ2-3; D not certain. Sequenced: naive CD4+ T cells from PBMCs. This sample's subset: CD45RA+ positively selected. The sequence came from a man in his late teens or twenties in good health. Some clones in this sample may be carry-over from other donors' samples. CDR3 sequence (DNA): TGCGCCAGCAGCCAAGACATTGGGACAGATACGCAGTATTTT. Translating gives CASSQDIGTDTQYF.